This T cell receptor (beta chain) appears in the sequencing data of a study of T cell changes during pregnancy in multiple sclerosis. TCRdb keeps only in-frame clones here, not all; method: immunoSEQ multiplex PCR. The sample includes 65,000 to 80,000 clones, roughly nine tenths seen only once; the top ten take 0.21%. CDR1 and CDR2 from the germline V gene are SGHVS and FQNEAQ. The CDR3 contains 14 residues. Trimming left V 0 bases short and J 6 bases short, with 8 bases between. The material was CD4+ T cells from peripheral blood mononuclear cells, obtained before pregnancy. The rearrangement uses TRBV7-8 and TRBJ2-2; TRBD2 is a possible D gene (5 bases). The origin of this receptor is a female donor with multiple sclerosis, enrolled in a pregnancy study. The CDR3 DNA follows: TGTGCCAGCAGCTTAGCGAGGGTTTCCGGGGAGCTGTTTTTT. It yields the protein CASSLARVSGELFF.